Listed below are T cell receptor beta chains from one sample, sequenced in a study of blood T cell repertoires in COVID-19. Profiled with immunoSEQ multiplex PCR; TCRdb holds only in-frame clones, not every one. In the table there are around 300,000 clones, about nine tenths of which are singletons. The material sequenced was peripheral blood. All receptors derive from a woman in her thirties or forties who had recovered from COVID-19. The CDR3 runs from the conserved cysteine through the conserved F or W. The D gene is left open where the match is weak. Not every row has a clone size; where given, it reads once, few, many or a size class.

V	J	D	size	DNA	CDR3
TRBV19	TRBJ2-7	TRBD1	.	TGTGCCAGTAGTACCCTCCGGGACAGAGCCTACGAGCAGTACTTC	CASSTLRDRAYEQYF
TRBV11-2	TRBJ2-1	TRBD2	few	TGTGCCAGCAGCTTATCCCGGGAGGGTTTCGAGGAGCAGTTCTTC	CASSLSREGFEEQFF
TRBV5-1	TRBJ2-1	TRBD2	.	TGCGCCAGCAGCTTGCGAGTAGCGGGCTACAATGAGCAGTTCTTC	CASSLRVAGYNEQFF
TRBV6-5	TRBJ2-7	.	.	TGTGCCAGCAGTTACCGGGTCGACGAGCAGTACTTC	CASSYRVDEQYF
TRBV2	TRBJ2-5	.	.	TGTGCCAGCAGTGAACTCCAGGGTGGGACGGGGAGGGAGACCCAGTACTTC	CASSELQGGTGRETQYF
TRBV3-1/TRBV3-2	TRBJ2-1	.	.	TGTGCCAGCAGCCAGGTGGCGGCTCTTGAGCAGTTCTTC	CASSQVAALEQFF
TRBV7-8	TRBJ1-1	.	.	TGTGCCAGCAGCTTGACAGGTACCTCGATGAACACTGAAGCTTTCTTT	CASSLTGTSMNTEAFF
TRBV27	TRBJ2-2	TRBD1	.	TGTGCCAGCAGTTTCGGACAGGGGTACGGGGAGCTGTTTTTT	CASSFGQGYGELFF
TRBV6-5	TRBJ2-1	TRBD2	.	TGTGCCAGCAGTTCTATAGCGGGAGCCTACAATGAGCAGTTCTTC	CASSSIAGAYNEQFF
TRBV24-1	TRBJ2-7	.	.	TGTGCCACCAGTGACGGGAGTGGGCTCGAGCAGTACTTC	CATSDGSGLEQYF
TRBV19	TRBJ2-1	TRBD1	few	TGTGCCAGTAGTATAGACCCGGGACAGTACAATGAGCAGTTCTTC	CASSIDPGQYNEQFF
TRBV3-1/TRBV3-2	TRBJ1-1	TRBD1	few	TGTGCCACGGGGACAGACACTGAAGCTTTCTTT	CATGTDTEAFF
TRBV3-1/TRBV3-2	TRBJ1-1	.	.	TGTGCCAGCGCTTACTCCGGGGGAGGGAATGTTGAAGCTTTCTTT	CASAYSGGGNVEAFF
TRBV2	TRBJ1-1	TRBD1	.	TGTGCCAGCCCAGGGGGACAGAAGGACACTGAAGCTTTCTTT	CASPGGQKDTEAFF
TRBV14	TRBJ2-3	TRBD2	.	TGTGCCAGCAGCCCGAGGCCGGGACTATCTCCAGATACGCAGTATTTT	CASSPRPGLSPDTQYF
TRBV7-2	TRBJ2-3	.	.	TGTGCCAGCAGCTTAGTCGAGGTGGATACGCAGTATTTT	CASSLVEVDTQYF
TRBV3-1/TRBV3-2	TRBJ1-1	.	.	TGTGCCAGCAGCACTGGGCAAGGGAGTGAAGCTTTCTTT	CASSTGQGSEAFF
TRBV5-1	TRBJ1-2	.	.	TGCGCCAGCAGCTTGGGAACAGGGTTAGGCTACACCTTC	CASSLGTGLGYTF
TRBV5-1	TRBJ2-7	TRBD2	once	TGCGCCAGCAGCTTAGGGGGACTAGCGGGCTCCTACGAGCAGTACTTC	CASSLGGLAGSYEQYF
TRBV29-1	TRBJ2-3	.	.	TGCAGCGTTCTAGCGCCCACAGATACGCAGTATTTT	CSVLAPTDTQYF
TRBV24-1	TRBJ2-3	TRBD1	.	TGTGCCACTAAACATACAGGGGGGACAGATACGCAGTATTTT	CATKHTGGTDTQYF
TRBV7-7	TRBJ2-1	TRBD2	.	TGTGCTAGCAGCCCCGGACTAGCGGGAGCGACTGAGCAGTTCTTC	CASSPGLAGATEQFF
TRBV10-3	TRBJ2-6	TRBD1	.	TGTGCCATCTCACCGGGACAGTCTGGGGCCAACGTCCTGACTTTC	CAISPGQSGANVLTF
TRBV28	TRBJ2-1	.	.	TGTGCCAGCACCCCGCCAGTTCGCTACAATGAGCAGTTCTTC	CASTPPVRYNEQFF
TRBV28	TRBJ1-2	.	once	TGTGCCACCCTGTTCGGAGGGTCTTATGGCTACACCTTC	CATLFGGSYGYTF
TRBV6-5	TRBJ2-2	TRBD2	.	TGTGCCAGCAGGACGACTAGCGGTAACACCGGGGAGCTGTTTTTT	CASRTTSGNTGELFF
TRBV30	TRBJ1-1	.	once	TGTGCCTGGAGTGCCGAACAGGGTTTATCTGAAGCTTTCTTT	CAWSAEQGLSEAFF
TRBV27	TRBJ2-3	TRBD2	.	TGTGCCAGCAGTTTGGGGACTAGCGTCTTTGATACGCAGTATTTT	CASSLGTSVFDTQYF
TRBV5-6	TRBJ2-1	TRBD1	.	TGTGCCAGCAGTATCGGGGGACAGGGTTACAATGAGCAGTTCTTC	CASSIGGQGYNEQFF